The 6 T cell receptor beta chains presented below share a single source sample, sequenced in a study of blood T cell repertoires in COVID-19. Assay used: immunoSEQ multiplex PCR; TCRdb lists only in-frame clones, some missing. The repertoire holds hundreds of thousands of clones, with about nine tenths as singletons. Sequenced input: PBMCs or T cells enriched from blood (not recorded which). These TCRs come from a woman aged 18-29 years who had recovered from COVID-19.

The chain employs TRBV14 and TRBJ1-2, with unresolved D. V was cut by 0 bases and J by 4 bases, with 15 bases left in between. Germline CDR1 and CDR2: SGHDN and FVKESK. CDR3 length: 16 residues. Here the CDR3 DNA reads TGTGCCAGCAGCCAAGAAATGTCCGTCGACTTCTATGGCTACACCTTC. It is translated as CASSQEMSVDFYGYTF. The full variable domain, completed using reference TRBV14 and TRBJ1-2, is EAGVTQFPSHSVIEKGQTVTLRCDPISGHDNLYWYRRVMGKEIKFLLHFVKESKQDESGMPNNRFLAERTGGTYSTLKVQPAELEDSGVYFCASSQEMSVDFYGYTFGSGTRLTVV.

The rearrangement joins TRBV5-1 to TRBJ2-5, with 7 bases that match TRBD2. The V gene's germline CDR1 is SGHRS and CDR2 YFSETQ. The length of the CDR3 is 13 residues. V was clipped by 8 bases and J by 0 bases; unmatched bases: 4. CDR3 amino acids: CASRAGNQETQYF. Here the CDR3 DNA reads TGCGCCAGTAGAGCGGGGAACCAAGAGACCCAGTACTTC.

Only one count was recorded for this clone. This chain links TRBV7-2 with TRBJ1-2; 9 nucleotides align to TRBD1. Germline trimming cut 3 bases from V and 7 bases from J; bases unmatched to any gene: 6. Germline-derived CDR1 and CDR2 are SGHTA and FQGNSA. The CDR3 has 14 residues. This CDR3 is CASSFNGQGFGYTF. The CDR3 bases are TGTGCCAGCAGCTTTAATGGACAGGGGTTTGGCTACACCTTC.

The V call is TRBV7-2, the J call TRBJ1-6, with 7 nucleotides matching TRBD1. The V gene end was trimmed by 5 bases and the J gene end by 0 bases; junction bases not matched to a gene: 10. CDR1 is SGHTA, CDR2 FQGNSA, per germline. The CDR3 is made up of 18 amino acids. CDR3 residues: CASSGEGQLSSYNSPLHF. The CDR3 DNA reads TGTGCCAGCAGCGGAGAGGGACAGTTAAGCTCCTATAATTCACCCCTCCACTTT. The entire variable domain, with the rest obtained from reference TRBV7-2 and TRBJ1-6, is as follows: GAGVSQSPSNKVTEKGKDVELRCDPISGHTALYWYRQSLGQGLEFLIYFQGNSAPDKSGLPSDRFSAERTGGSVSTLTIQRTQQEDSAVYLCASSGEGQLSSYNSPLHFGNGTRLTVT.

This chain links TRBV24-1 with TRBJ1-4, with a possible D match to TRBD1 (6 bases). Between the trimmed V and J ends, which lost 4 bases and 5 bases, there was a span of 19 bases. In germline, CDR1 is KGHDR, CDR2 SFDVKD. This CDR3 contains 17 residues. The CDR3 here is CATSDLHVGAKNEKLFF. DNA for the CDR3: TGTGCCACCAGTGACCTGCACGTGGGGGCCAAAAATGAAAAACTGTTTTTT.

This clone was seen at least ten times. The chain combines TRBV28 with TRBJ1-2; tentatively, D is TRBD1 (6 bases). The CDR3 is 15 residues long. V dropped 2 bases and J dropped 6 bases, with 16 bases sitting between them. Germline CDR1 and CDR2: MDHEN and SYDVKM. DNA of the CDR3: TGTGCCAGCAGTTTAGGGCCAGGGGCGATCGATGGCTACACCTTC. Its translation: CASSLGPGAIDGYTF.